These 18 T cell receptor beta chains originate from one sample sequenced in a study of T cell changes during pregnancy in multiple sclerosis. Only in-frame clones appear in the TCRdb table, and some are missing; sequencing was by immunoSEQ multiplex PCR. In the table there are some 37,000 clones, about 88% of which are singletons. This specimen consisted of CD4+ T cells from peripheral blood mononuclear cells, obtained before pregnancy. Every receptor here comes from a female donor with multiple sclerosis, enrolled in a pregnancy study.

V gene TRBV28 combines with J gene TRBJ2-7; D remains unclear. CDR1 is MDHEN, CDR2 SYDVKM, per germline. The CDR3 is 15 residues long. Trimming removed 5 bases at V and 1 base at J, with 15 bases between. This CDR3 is CASSTPFGGSYEQYF. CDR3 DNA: TGTGCCAGCAGTACACCCTTTGGCGGATCCTACGAGCAGTACTTC.

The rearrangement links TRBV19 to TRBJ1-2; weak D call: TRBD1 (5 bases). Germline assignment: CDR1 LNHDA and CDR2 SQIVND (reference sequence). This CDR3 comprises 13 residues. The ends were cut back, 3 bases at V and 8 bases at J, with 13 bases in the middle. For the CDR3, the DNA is TGTGCCAGTAGTATCGGGGGGGTGAGGGGCTACACCTTC. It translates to CASSIGGVRGYTF.

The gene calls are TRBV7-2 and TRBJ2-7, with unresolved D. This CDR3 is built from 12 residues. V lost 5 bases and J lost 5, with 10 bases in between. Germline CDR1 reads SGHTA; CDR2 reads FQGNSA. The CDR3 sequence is CASSQSLNEQYF. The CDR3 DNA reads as TGTGCCAGCAGCCAATCGCTAAACGAGCAGTACTTC.

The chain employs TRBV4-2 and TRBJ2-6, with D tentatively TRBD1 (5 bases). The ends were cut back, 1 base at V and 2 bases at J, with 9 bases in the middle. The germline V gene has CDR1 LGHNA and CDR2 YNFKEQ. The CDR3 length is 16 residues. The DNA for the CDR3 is TGTGCCAGCAGCCAAGTCGGCAGGGCTGGGGCCAACGTCCTGACTTTC. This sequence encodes CASSQVGRAGANVLTF.

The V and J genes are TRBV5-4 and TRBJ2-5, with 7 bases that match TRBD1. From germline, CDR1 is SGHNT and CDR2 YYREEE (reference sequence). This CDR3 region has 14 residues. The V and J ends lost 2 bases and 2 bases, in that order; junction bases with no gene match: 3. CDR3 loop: CASSLGTAQETQYF. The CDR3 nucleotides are TGTGCCAGCAGCTTAGGGACAGCGCAAGAGACCCAGTACTTC. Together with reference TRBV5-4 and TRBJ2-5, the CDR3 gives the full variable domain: ETGVTQSPTHLIKTRGQQVTLRCSSQSGHNTVSWYQQALGQGPQFIFQYYREEENGRGNFPPRFSGLQFPNYSSELNVNALELDDSALYLCASSLGTAQETQYFGPGTRLLVL.

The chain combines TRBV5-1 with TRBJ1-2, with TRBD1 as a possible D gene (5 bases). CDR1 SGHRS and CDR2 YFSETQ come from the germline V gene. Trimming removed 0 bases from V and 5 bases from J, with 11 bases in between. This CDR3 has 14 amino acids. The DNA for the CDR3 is TGCGCCAGCAGCTTGGAGGACACGAAATATGGCTACACCTTC. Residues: CASSLEDTKYGYTF. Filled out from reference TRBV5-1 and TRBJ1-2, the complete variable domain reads KAGVTQTPRYLIKTRGQQVTLSCSPISGHRSVSWYQQTPGQGLQFLFEYFSETQRNKGNFPGRFSGRQFSNSRSEMNVSTLELGDSALYLCASSLEDTKYGYTFGSGTRLTVV.

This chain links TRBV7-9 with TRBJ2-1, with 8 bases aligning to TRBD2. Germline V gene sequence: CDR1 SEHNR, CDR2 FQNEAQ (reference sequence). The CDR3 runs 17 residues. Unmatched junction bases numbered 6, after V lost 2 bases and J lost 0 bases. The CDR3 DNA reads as TGTGCCAGCAGCTTATATGGGAGCGGGAGCTCCTACAATGAGCAGTTCTTC. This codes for CASSLYGSGSSYNEQFF.

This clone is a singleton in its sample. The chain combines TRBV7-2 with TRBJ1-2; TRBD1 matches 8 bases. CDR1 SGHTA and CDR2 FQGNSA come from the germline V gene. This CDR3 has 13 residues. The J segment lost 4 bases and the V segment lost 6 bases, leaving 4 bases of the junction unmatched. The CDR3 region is CASRATGAYGYTF. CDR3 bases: TGTGCCAGCAGGGCGACAGGGGCCTATGGCTACACCTTC.

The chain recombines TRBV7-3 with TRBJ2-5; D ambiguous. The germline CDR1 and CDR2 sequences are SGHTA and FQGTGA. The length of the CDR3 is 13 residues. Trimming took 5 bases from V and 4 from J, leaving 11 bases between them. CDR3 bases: TGTGCCAGCAGCCTAAGCCTAGGAGAGACCCAGTACTTC. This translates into CASSLSLGETQYF. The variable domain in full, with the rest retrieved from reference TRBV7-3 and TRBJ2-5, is GAGVSQTPSNKVTEKGKYVELRCDPISGHTALYWYRQSLGQGPEFLIYFQGTGAADDSGLPNDRFFAVRPEGSVSTLKIQRTERGDSAVYLCASSLSLGETQYFGPGTRLLVL.

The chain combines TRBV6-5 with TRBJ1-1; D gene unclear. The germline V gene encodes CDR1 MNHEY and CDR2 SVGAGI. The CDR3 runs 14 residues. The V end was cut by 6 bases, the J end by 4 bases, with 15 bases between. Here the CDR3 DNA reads TGTGCCAGCAGCCTAGAGGGCCGAGGCACTGAAGCTTTCTTT. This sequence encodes CASSLEGRGTEAFF.

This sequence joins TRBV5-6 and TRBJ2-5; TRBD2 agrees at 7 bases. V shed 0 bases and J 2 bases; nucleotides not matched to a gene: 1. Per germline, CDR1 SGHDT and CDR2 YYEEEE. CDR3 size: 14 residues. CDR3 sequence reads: CASSLAGGQETQYF. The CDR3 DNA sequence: TGTGCCAGCAGCTTGGCCGGGGGGCAAGAGACCCAGTACTTC.

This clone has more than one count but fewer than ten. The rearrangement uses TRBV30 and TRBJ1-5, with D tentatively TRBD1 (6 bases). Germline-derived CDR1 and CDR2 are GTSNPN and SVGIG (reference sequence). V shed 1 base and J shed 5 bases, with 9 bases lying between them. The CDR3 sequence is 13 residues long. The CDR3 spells CAWSGQADQPQHF. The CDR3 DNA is TGTGCCTGGAGTGGACAGGCCGATCAGCCCCAGCATTTT. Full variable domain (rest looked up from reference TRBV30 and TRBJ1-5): SQTIHQWPATLVQPVGSPLSLECTVEGTSNPNLYWYRQAAGRGLQLLFYSVGIGQISSEVPQNLSASRPQDRQFILSSKKLLLSDSGFYLCAWSGQADQPQHFGDGTRLSIL.

The DNA of the CDR3 is TGCGCCAGCAGCGTAGGACAGGGGGGCTACGAGCAGTACTTC. Its translation: CASSVGQGGYEQYF. V usage is TRBV5-1 and J usage is TRBJ2-7; 10 bases agree with TRBD1. Germline trimming cut 4 bases from V and 3 bases from J; bases unmatched to any gene: 4. The CDR3 totals 14 residues. Germline V gene data show CDR1 as SGHRS and CDR2 as YFSETQ.

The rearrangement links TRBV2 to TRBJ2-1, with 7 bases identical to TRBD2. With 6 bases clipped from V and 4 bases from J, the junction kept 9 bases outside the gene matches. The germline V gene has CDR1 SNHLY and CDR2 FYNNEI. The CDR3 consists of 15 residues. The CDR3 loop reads CASRAGLPLYNEQFF. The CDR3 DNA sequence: TGTGCCAGCAGAGCGGGACTCCCCCTATACAATGAGCAGTTCTTC.

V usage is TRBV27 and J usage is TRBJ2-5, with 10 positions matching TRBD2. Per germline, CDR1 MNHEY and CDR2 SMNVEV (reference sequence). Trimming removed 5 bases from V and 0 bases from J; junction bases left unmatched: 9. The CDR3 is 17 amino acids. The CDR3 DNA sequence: TGTGCCAGCAGTAGGACGACTAGCGGGTGGAACCAAGAGACCCAGTACTTC. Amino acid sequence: CASSRTTSGWNQETQYF.

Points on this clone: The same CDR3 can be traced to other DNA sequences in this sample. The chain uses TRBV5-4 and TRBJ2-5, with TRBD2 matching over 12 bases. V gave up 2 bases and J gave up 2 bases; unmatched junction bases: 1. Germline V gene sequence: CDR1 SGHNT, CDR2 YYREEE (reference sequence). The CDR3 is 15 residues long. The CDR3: CASSLLAGGQETQYF. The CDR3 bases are TGTGCCAGCAGCTTACTAGCGGGGGGACAAGAGACCCAGTACTTC.

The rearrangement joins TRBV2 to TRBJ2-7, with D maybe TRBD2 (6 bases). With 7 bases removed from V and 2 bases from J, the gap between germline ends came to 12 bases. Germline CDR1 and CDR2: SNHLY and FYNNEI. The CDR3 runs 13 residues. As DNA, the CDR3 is TGTGCCAGCACAGCCGGGGGACCCTACGAGCAGTACTTC. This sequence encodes CASTAGGPYEQYF.

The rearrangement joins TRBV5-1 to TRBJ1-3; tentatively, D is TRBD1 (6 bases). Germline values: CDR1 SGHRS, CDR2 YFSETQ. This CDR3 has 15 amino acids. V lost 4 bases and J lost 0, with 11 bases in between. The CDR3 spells CASSPGTNSGNTIYF. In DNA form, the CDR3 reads TGCGCCAGCAGCCCTGGGACAAACTCTGGAAACACCATATATTTT.